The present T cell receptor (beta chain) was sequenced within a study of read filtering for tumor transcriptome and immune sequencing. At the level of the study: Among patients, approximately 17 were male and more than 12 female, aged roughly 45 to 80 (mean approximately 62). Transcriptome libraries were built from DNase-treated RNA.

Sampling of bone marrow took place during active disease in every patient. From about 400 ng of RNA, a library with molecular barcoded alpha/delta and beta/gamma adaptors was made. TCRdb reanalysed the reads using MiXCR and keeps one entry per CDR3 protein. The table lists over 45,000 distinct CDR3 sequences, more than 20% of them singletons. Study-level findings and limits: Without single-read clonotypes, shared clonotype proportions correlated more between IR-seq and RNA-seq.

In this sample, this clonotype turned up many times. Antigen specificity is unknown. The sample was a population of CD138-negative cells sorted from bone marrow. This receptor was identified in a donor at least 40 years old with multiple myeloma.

The CDR3 spells CASSPGGRNTEAFF. The CDR3 DNA is TGTGCCAGCTCACCAGGCGGGCGGAACACTGAAGCTTTCTTT. The chain recombines TRBV18 with TRBJ1-1; D is unclear. The CDR3 is 14 amino acids. V lost 2 bases and J 1 base, leaving 8 bases between the germline ends. Germline values: CDR1 KGHSH, CDR2 LQKENI.